This T cell receptor (beta chain) derives from a study of T cell responses to AZD1222 COVID-19 vaccine (dated by TCRdb to the early 2020s). With regard to the full study: A total of 233 trial participants underwent TCR sequencing, of whom 207 received two doses of AZD1222 and around 25 received two doses of the MenACWY control vaccine. Trial participants were enrolled by age into 18-55, 56-69 and 70-plus year subgroups, with approximately 150, 30 and 60 TCR-sequenced participants respectively.

Overall results and qualifications from the work: Most participants were white British and females outnumbered males, and the authors suggested that clonal diversity may have been underestimated. The 56-69-year group was small, and its depth increase did not reach significance, likely because of low power. Because no day 14 peak-response samples were available, repertoires were characterized only after the peak T cell response. Spike-specific TCR breadth and depth rose significantly after two AZD1222 doses compared with day 0 and with MenACWY recipients. The whole spike protein was spanned by vaccine-associated CD4 TCRs, and dominant responses were seen in regions 160-218 and 743-854. Conclusions about previously exposed vaccinees are limited, since just a handful of AZD1222 recipients were seropositive for SARS-CoV-2 at baseline. Reportedly, close to half of the unique spike-specific TCRs recognized epitopes lying outside the regions that are mutated in the B.1.351 and B.1.1.7 variants.

With respect to this clone: This clone's antigen is unknown. Base qualities are missing; no much larger clone stands one base away.

The CDR3 regions of human TCRbeta chains were analyzed by immunosequencing. From the authors' description of their analysis: TCRs in the repertoires were matched against a reference library of SARS-CoV-2-specific TCRs that had been generated with the MIRA antigen-specificity platform. Breadth meant the fraction of unique TCRs that were SARS-CoV-2-associated, whereas depth meant the fraction of total T cells that were SARS-CoV-2-associated. Using the MIRA data, each spike-specific TCR was mapped to the spike region that the TCR reacts to and placed in a CD4 or CD8 class. Log10-transformed breadth and depth values were compared by one-way ANOVA with Sidak's multiple comparisons tests. TCRdb's version of the immuneACCESS table is confined to in-frame rearrangements and falls short of the full clone set. An unresolved V gene accounts for under half of the shortfall where checked; the remainder is of unknown origin. The D gene and trimming were derived from the DNA, and the V and J assignments and clone size from that table. The sample table holds more than 80,000 clones, of which around nine tenths were seen once. Roughly 3% of the sample is taken by the ten largest.

The germline V and J ends show losses of 6 bases and 4 bases respectively, and no gene match explains 7 bases of the junction. The CDR3 sequence holds 15 residues, the cysteine and phenylalanine included. CDR3 DNA is the only sequence kept; it has 45 bases, read in frame from the first base. As encoded in the germline V gene, CDR1 is MDHEN while CDR2 is SYDVKM. Taken with the paper, the label for time point translates to: about 28 days (+/-7) after the second vaccine dose. AZD1222 recipients with second doses at about 4 weeks or about 12 weeks were pooled, because spike-specific TCR depth and breadth did not differ between schedules. Vaccinee samples were obtained from the UK trials COV001 and COV002, which included a single-blind randomized controlled phase 2/3 trial of AZD1222 (ChAdOx1 nCoV-19) in healthy adults. Trial participant PBMC samples were collected at day 0 and day 28 after the second dose for TCRbeta chain sequencing.

The sequence was collected from an adult who received the AZD1222 COVID-19 vaccine. The sequencing used peripheral blood, collected 28 days after the second AZD1222 dose. Here the chain combines TRBV28 and TRBJ1-2; 11 of the junction bases match TRBD1. The DNA sequence is as follows: TGTGCCAGCAGCTCTGGACAGGGGGCGGTCTATGGCTACACCTTC. This sequence encodes CASSSGQGAVYGYTF.